This T cell receptor beta chain is drawn from a study of T-cell reconstitution after alpha-beta-depleted transplantation in children. Notes on the study in general: Some patients' high day-60 TCRbeta diversity was attributed to recipient cells surviving conditioning. Newly produced T cells mostly provided counts and TCRbeta diversity after one year, as hyperexpanded clones declined. Several hundred expanded graft clones reportedly gave rise to the alpha-beta T cells present about two months after transplant.

As for this clonotype: Its specificity is not known.

A TCRbeta library incorporating unique molecular identifiers was prepared. One entry per CDR3 protein, called by TCRdb with MiXCR from the PCR reads. Of 440,000 or so distinct CDR3 sequences detected, roughly two fifths appear once; the ten largest clones hold roughly a quarter. V lost 4 bases to trimming and J lost 0 bases, with 16 bases between them. Germline CDR1 reads SQVTM; CDR2 reads ANQGSEA. The CDR3 is made up of 17 amino acids. The receptor comes from a girl aged 2-9 years with aplastic anemia, due to receive a stem cell transplant. J is TRBJ2-6 and V is TRBV29-1, with D uncertain. Sequenced material: PBMCs, taken before TCRalphabeta/CD19-depleted stem cell transplant. The CDR3, as DNA: TGCAGCGTTGGAATGTGGGAACCTAACTCTGGGGCCAACGTCCTGACTTTC. Protein product: CSVGMWEPNSGANVLTF.